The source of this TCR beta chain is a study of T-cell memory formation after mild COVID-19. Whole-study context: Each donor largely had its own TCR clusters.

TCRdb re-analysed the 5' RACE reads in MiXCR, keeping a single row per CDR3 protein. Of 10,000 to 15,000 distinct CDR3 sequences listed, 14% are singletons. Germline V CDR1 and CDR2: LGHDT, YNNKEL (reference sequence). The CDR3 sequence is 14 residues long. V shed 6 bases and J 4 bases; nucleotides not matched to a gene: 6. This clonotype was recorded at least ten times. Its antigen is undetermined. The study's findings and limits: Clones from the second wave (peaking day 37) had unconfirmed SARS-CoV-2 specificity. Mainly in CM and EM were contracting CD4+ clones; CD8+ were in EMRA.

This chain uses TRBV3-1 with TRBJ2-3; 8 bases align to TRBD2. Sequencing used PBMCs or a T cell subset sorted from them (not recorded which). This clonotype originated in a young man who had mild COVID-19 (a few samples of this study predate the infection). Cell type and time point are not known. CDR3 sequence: CASSHSGEADTQYF. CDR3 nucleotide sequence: TGTGCCAGCAGTCATAGCGGGGAAGCAGATACGCAGTATTTT.